This note documents a single T cell receptor (beta chain) sequence. Germline-derived CDR1 and CDR2 are KGHSH and LQKENI. The CDR3 is made up of 15 amino acids. V shed 5 bases and J shed 0 bases, with 14 bases lying between them. This sample was taken from a study of blood T cell repertoires in COVID-19. Background on the study: Acute-phase and convalescent COVID-19 samples originated in the United States, Italy and Spain. T cells, B-cell-depleted T cells, or PBMCs provided the cDNA or gDNA that served as material.

Seattle participants joined during active infection and were tracked over time. TCRdb's copy holds only in-frame clones and misses some; the assay was immunoSEQ multiplex PCR. The data hold roughly 160,000 clones, with more than 85% observed a single time. Material for sequencing was peripheral blood. V is TRBV18 and J is TRBJ2-7; perhaps TRBD1 as D (6 bases). The TCR sequence derives from a woman aged 80 or over with COVID-19, enrolled during active disease. The CDR3 loop reads CASSSRTASSYEQYF. The CDR3 nucleotides are TGTGCCAGCTCAAGTAGGACAGCAAGCTCCTACGAGCAGTACTTC.